Each of the 25 T cell receptor beta chains below was sequenced from the same sample in a study of T cells in Graves' hyperthyroidism and ophthalmopathy. Amplified TCR beta CDR3 regions came from RNA transcripts. HTBI primers were used for first-round RT-PCR of the TCR CDR3. TCRdb passed the multiplex PCR reads through MiXCR, listing each CDR3 protein once. The table records about 480,000 distinct CDR3 sequences, 14% of them present only once. The sequenced sample consisted of blood. The source is a woman younger than 35 with Graves' hyperthyroidism.

The rearrangement joins TRBV20-1 to TRBJ2-3; D might be TRBD1 (5 bases). The CDR3 is 14 amino acids. Germline CDR1 is DFQATT and CDR2 is SNEGSKA (reference sequence). The CDR3, as DNA: TGCGGGGCGGACAAAGGATTCAGCACAGATACGCAGTATTTT. This translates into CGADKGFSTDTQYF.

This clonotype was observed many times. The chain is built from TRBV3-1 and TRBJ2-3, with D tentatively TRBD2 (6 bases). The CDR3 covers 15 residues. Germline V lookup: CDR1 LGHDT, CDR2 YNNKEL (reference sequence). Trimming removed 4 bases at V and 4 bases at J, with 15 bases between. The CDR3: CASSPLGSLADTQYF. Here the CDR3 DNA reads TGTGCCAGCAGCCCACTCGGGAGTCTCGCAGATACGCAGTATTTT.

A word on this clonotype: With a much larger clone just one base away, this may be a read error. The V and J genes are TRBV19 and TRBJ2-1; D tentatively fits TRBD1 or TRBD2 (5 bases each). The germline V gene encodes CDR1 LNHDA and CDR2 SQIVND (reference sequence). Trimming took 1 base from V and 6 from J, leaving 13 bases between them. The CDR3 runs 15 residues. This CDR3 reads CASSIAGTLSNEQFF. The CDR3 DNA reads as TGTGCCAGTAGTATAGCCGGGACGCTCAGCAATGAGCAGTTCTTC.

This clonotype was detected a few times. In this CDR3 the conserved last residue, phenylalanine or tryptophan, is missing, so a read error is likely. The chain couples TRBV19 to TRBJ2-3; D uncertain. This CDR3 is built from 14 residues. Trimming left V 10 bases short and J 3 bases short, with 17 bases between. The germline V gene encodes CDR1 LNHDA and CDR2 SQIVND (reference sequence). The CDR3 DNA reads TGTGCCACCCTCAGCGCGTACAGTACAGATACGCAGTATTCT. Translation gives CATLSAYSTDTQYS.

This clonotype was recorded at least ten times. The chain combines TRBV7-8 with TRBJ2-1, with D possibly matching TRBD2 (5 bases). This CDR3 comprises 14 residues. Germline CDR1 SGHVS, CDR2 FQNEAQ. V was trimmed by 5 bases and J by 8 bases, leaving 16 bases between them. The CDR3 protein is CASSQSTSIYEQFF. For the CDR3, the DNA is TGTGCCAGCAGCCAATCCACTAGTATATATGAGCAGTTCTTC.

This clonotype was seen at least ten times. The V gene is TRBV7-3, the J gene TRBJ2-2; D is unresolved. This CDR3 is built from 14 residues. CDR1 SGHTA and CDR2 FQGTGA come from the germline V gene. V was shortened by 6 bases and J by 0 bases, with 8 bases between the two germline ends. CDR3 nucleotide sequence: TGTGCCAGCAGTGTGGGTTCGAACACCGGGGAGCTGTTTTTT. Protein sequence: CASSVGSNTGELFF.

This clonotype came up many times. The chain employs TRBV18 and TRBJ1-5; D unresolved. Germline-derived CDR1 and CDR2 are KGHSH and LQKENI. CDR3 length equals 12 residues. V was clipped by 6 bases and J by 4 bases, with 7 bases between them. The CDR3 nucleotides are TGTGCCAGCTCGTCAGAGAATCAGCCCCAGCATTTT. It codes for CASSSENQPQHF.

This clonotype was found a few times. The DNA for the CDR3 is TGTGCCTGGAGTGGGACTAGCGGGACGCCCTGCGAGCAGTACTTC. Translation gives CAWSGTSGTPCEQYF. The chain recombines TRBV30 with TRBJ2-7, with 12 bases aligning to TRBD2. There are 15 residues in the CDR3. The ends lost 1 base at V and 6 bases at J; junction bases unmatched: 7. Looked up from germline, CDR1 is GTSNPN and CDR2 is SVGIG (reference sequence).

In its sample, this clonotype was seen many times. The rearrangement joins TRBV2 to TRBJ2-3, with 10 bases matching TRBD2. The germline V gene has CDR1 SNHLY and CDR2 FYNNEI. The ends lost 4 bases at V and 5 bases at J; junction bases unmatched: 9. CDR3 length: 16 amino acids. The CDR3, as DNA: TGTGCCAGCAGTGTTGGAAGCGGGAGGGCCAAAGATACGCAGTATTTT. This sequence encodes CASSVGSGRAKDTQYF.

Many counts were recorded for this clonotype. This rearrangement joins TRBV29-1 to TRBJ1-1, with TRBD1 identical over 8 bases. Per the germline V gene, CDR1 is SQVTM and CDR2 is ANQGSEA. This CDR3 is 14 amino acids long. The CDR3 spells CREIGTGENTEAFF. CDR3 in DNA: TGCAGGGAAATCGGGACAGGCGAGAACACTGAAGCTTTCTTT.

This clonotype was seen repeatedly, ten times or more. The V and J genes are TRBV6-5 and TRBJ2-7; 11 bases map to TRBD1. J was trimmed by 4 bases and V by 2 bases; bases with no gene match: 4. CDR3 length: 15 residues. The V gene's germline CDR1 is MNHEY and CDR2 SVGAGI. CDR3 amino acids: CASSYDGQGAYEQYF. Written as DNA, the CDR3 is TGTGCCAGCAGTTACGACGGACAGGGGGCTTACGAGCAGTACTTC.

This clonotype was counted a few times. As DNA, the CDR3 is TGCGCCAGCAGCCAGGGACTAGCGGGAGTAATGTCCGGGGAGCTGTTTTTT. Amino acids: CASSQGLAGVMSGELFF. This chain connects TRBV4-1 to TRBJ2-2, with TRBD2 identical over 14 bases. V shed 3 bases and J 6 bases; nucleotides not matched to a gene: 6. In germline, CDR1 is MGHRA, CDR2 YSYEKL. There are 17 residues in the CDR3.

This clonotype has just a few counts. The chain combines TRBV5-1 with TRBJ1-2; TRBD1 matches 11 bases. The V and J ends lost 4 bases and 6 bases, in that order; junction bases with no gene match: 5. The V gene's germline CDR1 is SGHRS and CDR2 YFSETQ. The CDR3 is 14 amino acids. CDR3 DNA: TGCGCCAGCAGCCCAGGACAGGGGGCTGATGGCTACACCTTC. Its protein is CASSPGQGADGYTF.

This clonotype has at least ten counts. This chain links TRBV2 with TRBJ2-1; D is unclear. The V end lost 2 bases, the J end lost 5 bases, and 4 bases lay between the germline ends. Germline CDR1 SNHLY, CDR2 FYNNEI. The CDR3 loop spans 12 amino acids. This CDR3 is CASSENHNEQFF. The CDR3 nucleotides read TGTGCCAGCAGTGAAAATCACAATGAGCAGTTCTTC. The whole variable domain, filled in from reference TRBV2 and TRBJ2-1, reads EPEVTQTPSHQVTQMGQEVILRCVPISNHLYFYWYRQILGQKVEFLVSFYNNEISEKSEIFDDQFSVERPDGSNFTLKIRSTKLEDSAMYFCASSENHNEQFFGPGTRLTVL.

The table lists this clonotype with many counts. The chain employs TRBV2 and TRBJ2-2; D gene unclear. Germline V CDR1 and CDR2: SNHLY, FYNNEI. The CDR3 extends over 12 amino acids. Trimming removed 3 bases at V and 6 bases at J, with 5 bases between. CDR3 DNA sequence: TGTGCCAGCAGTGAGGCGGCCGGGGAGCTGTTTTTT. Protein: CASSEAAGELFF.

This clonotype has just a few counts. DNA for the CDR3: TGTGCCATCAGTGGGAGTCGGAACAATCAGCCCCAGCATTTT. Translated, it gives CAISGSRNNQPQHF. This chain connects TRBV10-3 to TRBJ1-5; unclear D gene. This CDR3 is built from 14 residues. Trimming shortened V by 4 bases and J by 3 bases, and 10 bases separated the two germline ends. CDR1 and CDR2 from the germline V gene are ENHRY and SYGVKD.

This clonotype has more than one count but fewer than ten. The V and J genes are TRBV6-2 or TRBV6-3 and TRBJ1-1; 12 bases fit TRBD1. Germline CDR1 MNHEY, CDR2 SVGEGT. CDR3 length: 13 amino acids. With V trimmed by 4 bases and J by 8 bases, 2 bases remained unmatched. The DNA for the CDR3 is TGTGCCAGCAGTTTGGGACAGGGGGCCGAAGCTTTCTTT. Translated: CASSLGQGAEAFF.

The sample holds many counts of this clonotype. The J gene is TRBJ2-3, the V gene TRBV19; D unclear. This CDR3 has 16 amino acids. Germline CDR1 and CDR2: LNHDA and SQIVND (reference sequence). Trimming removed 3 bases from V and 4 bases from J, with 17 bases in between. For the CDR3, the DNA is TGTGCCAGTAGTATGGAGTTGCAAACGAGGTCAGATACGCAGTATTTT. It encodes CASSMELQTRSDTQYF.

With respect to this clonotype: This may be a read error: a much more frequent sequence differs by one nucleotide. Here the CDR3 omits its conserved ending phenylalanine or tryptophan, so a read error is the likely source. This chain joins TRBV20-1 and TRBJ2-2; D is undetermined. The ends were cut back, 6 bases at V and 4 bases at J, with 9 bases in the middle. The germline gives CDR1 DFQATT, CDR2 SNEGSKA (reference sequence). The CDR3 length is 12 residues. The DNA for the CDR3 is TGCAGTGCCGTGTGGTCCACCGGGGAGCTGTTTCTT. Translation gives CSAVWSTGELFL.

This clonotype was detected only a few times. The chain's CDR3 is CASSIWSAGLEQFF. The CDR3 DNA reads TGTGCCAGTAGTATCTGGTCGGCAGGACTGGAGCAGTTCTTC. This chain joins TRBV19 and TRBJ2-1, with D possibly being TRBD2 (5 bases). The germline CDR1 and CDR2 sequences are LNHDA and SQIVND (reference sequence). CDR3 length: 14 amino acids. The ends were cut back, 3 bases at V and 10 bases at J, with 16 bases in the middle.

A word on this clonotype: A clone one base away is much larger, so this may be a read error. The genes are TRBV4-1 and TRBJ1-2; TRBD1 matches at 8 bases. CDR3 length: 13 residues. CDR1 and CDR2 from the germline V gene are MGHRA and YSYEKL. The V gene end was trimmed by 6 bases and the J gene end by 3 bases; junction bases not matched to a gene: 3. The CDR3 reads CASRPTGDYGYTF. The CDR3 DNA follows: TGCGCCAGCAGACCGACAGGGGACTATGGCTACACCTTC.

The chain combines TRBV27 with TRBJ1-2, with TRBD1 matching 8 bases. The junction had 11 bases not matched to a gene; V was cut back by 3 bases and J by 8 bases. This CDR3 contains 15 residues. CDR1 and CDR2 from the germline V gene are MNHEY and SMNVEV (reference sequence). This chain's CDR3 is CASSFEAQGGSGYTF. CDR3 coding DNA: TGTGCCAGCAGTTTTGAGGCACAGGGGGGTAGCGGCTACACCTTC.

This clonotype was seen a few times. The rearrangement joins TRBV19 to TRBJ2-3; maybe TRBD1 (6 bases). This CDR3 region has 16 residues. Looked up from germline, CDR1 is LNHDA and CDR2 is SQIVND (reference sequence). V lost 4 bases and J 2 bases, leaving 16 bases between the germline ends. Written as DNA, the CDR3 is TGTGCCAGTAGTACCCGGGACAACCTCCCCACAGATACGCAGTATTTT. It yields the protein CASSTRDNLPTDTQYF.

V and J are TRBV10-2 and TRBJ2-1; 7 positions match TRBD2. In germline, CDR1 is WSHSY, CDR2 SAAADI. This CDR3 spans 16 amino acids. V shed 6 bases, J shed 5 bases, and the junction held 13 bases outside the gene matches. The CDR3 loop reads CASSERGGGPDNEQFF. The CDR3, as DNA: TGCGCCAGCAGCGAGAGGGGCGGGGGACCGGACAATGAGCAGTTCTTC.

This clonotype was seen at least ten times. The chain employs TRBV29-1 and TRBJ1-3; TRBD1 might be the D (5 bases). The germline CDR1 and CDR2 sequences are SQVTM and ANQGSEA. CDR3 length: 15 residues. Deletions cut 5 bases from V and 0 bases from J, with 14 bases between. The CDR3 nucleotides read TGCAGCGTTCCCTCGGACACCGACTCTGGAAACACCATATATTTT. It codes for CSVPSDTDSGNTIYF.